The following is a TCR beta chain sequence with its context. This sample is drawn from a study of a mutant IDH1 vaccine in newly diagnosed glioma. Indicated time point: baseline, week 1 (first vaccination visit). Described treatment: pre-vaccination baseline after standard-of-care therapy. Libraries were prepared by immunoSEQ multiplex PCR; TCRdb keeps only in-frame clonotypes and omits some of them. The sample contains more than 50,000 clones, approximately 86% of which appear only once. The CDR3 sequence is 14 residues long. Germline loops: CDR1 SQVTM, CDR2 ANQGSEA. Unmatched junction bases numbered 4, after V lost 0 bases and J lost 4 bases.

This material consisted of PBMCs, taken from a glioma patient treated with radiotherapy, temozolomide or both. The chain links TRBV29-1 to TRBJ1-2, with TRBD1 identical over 8 bases. This receptor was identified in a young man with glioma. The CDR3 protein is CSVEDRGRAYGYTF. The CDR3 region has the DNA TGCAGCGTTGAAGACAGGGGGCGAGCCTATGGCTACACCTTC.